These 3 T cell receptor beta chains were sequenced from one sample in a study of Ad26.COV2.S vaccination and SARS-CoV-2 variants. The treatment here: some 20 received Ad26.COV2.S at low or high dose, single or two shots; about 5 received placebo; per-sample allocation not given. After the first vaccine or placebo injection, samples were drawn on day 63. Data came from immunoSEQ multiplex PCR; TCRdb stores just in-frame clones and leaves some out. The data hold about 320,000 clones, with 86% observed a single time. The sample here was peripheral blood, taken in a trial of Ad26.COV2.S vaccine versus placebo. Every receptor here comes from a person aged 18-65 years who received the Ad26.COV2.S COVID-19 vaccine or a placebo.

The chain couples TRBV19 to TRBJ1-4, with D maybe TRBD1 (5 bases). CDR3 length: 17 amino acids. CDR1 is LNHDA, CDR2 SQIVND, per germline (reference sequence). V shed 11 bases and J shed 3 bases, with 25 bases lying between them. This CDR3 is CASKGTLGSASNEKLFF. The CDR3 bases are TGTGCCTCCAAGGGGACCCTAGGGAGTGCATCTAATGAAAAACTGTTTTTT. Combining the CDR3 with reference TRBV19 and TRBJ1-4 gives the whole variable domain DGGITQSPKYLFRKEGQNVTLSCEQNLNHDAMYWYRQDPGQGLRLIYYSQIVNDFQKGDIAEGYSVSREKKESFPLTVTSAQKNPTAFYLCASKGTLGSASNEKLFFGSGTQLSVL.

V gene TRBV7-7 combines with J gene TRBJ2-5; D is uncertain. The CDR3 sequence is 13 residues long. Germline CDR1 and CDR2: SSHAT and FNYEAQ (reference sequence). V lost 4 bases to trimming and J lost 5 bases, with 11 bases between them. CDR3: CASSSDAGETQYF. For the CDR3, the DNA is TGTGCCAGCAGCTCGGACGCTGGGGAGACCCAGTACTTC.

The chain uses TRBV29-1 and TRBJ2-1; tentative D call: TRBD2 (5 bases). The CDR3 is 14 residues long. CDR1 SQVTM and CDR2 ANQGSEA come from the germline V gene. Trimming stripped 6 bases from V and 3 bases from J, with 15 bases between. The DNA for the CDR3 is TGCAGCGTGTCGTCGGGGTCTAGCTACAATGAGCAGTTCTTC. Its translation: CSVSSGSSYNEQFF.